These 16 T cell receptor beta chains came from one sample sequenced in a study of T cell responses to AZD1222 COVID-19 vaccine. Method: immunoSEQ multiplex PCR; TCRdb's copy keeps in-frame clones and lacks some. The sample has over 110,000 clones, roughly 93% seen once. Sequences were derived from peripheral blood, sampled after recovery from COVID-19. These receptor sequences come from an adult who had recovered from COVID-19.

This chain links TRBV27 with TRBJ1-6; no clear D. V was shortened by 2 bases and J by 6 bases, with 5 bases between the two germline ends. CDR3 size: 13 residues. The V gene's germline CDR1 is MNHEY and CDR2 SMNVEV (reference sequence). The CDR3 protein is CASSLKPNSPLHF. CDR3 nucleotide sequence: TGTGCCAGCAGTTTAAAGCCTAATTCACCCCTCCACTTT.

The rearrangement joins TRBV3-1 (or the pseudogene TRBV3-2) to TRBJ2-3; 8 bases match TRBD2. The V gene's germline CDR1 is LGHDT and CDR2 YNNKEL (reference sequence). The CDR3 spans 15 residues. The ends lost 4 bases at V and 3 bases at J; junction bases unmatched: 6. The chain's CDR3 is CASSRPAGETDTQYF. CDR3 DNA sequence: TGTGCCAGCAGCCGACCAGCGGGAGAAACAGATACGCAGTATTTT.

This clone has a single count. J is TRBJ1-2 and V is TRBV5-1; D gene uncertain. V gave up 5 bases and J gave up 8 bases, with 10 bases separating them. The CDR3 has 11 amino acids. The germline gives CDR1 SGHRS, CDR2 YFSETQ. CDR3 in amino acids: CASRVGKGYTF. The DNA for the CDR3 is TGCGCCAGCAGAGTCGGGAAGGGCTACACCTTC. The full variable domain, with the rest looked up from reference TRBV5-1 and TRBJ1-2, is KAGVTQTPRYLIKTRGQQVTLSCSPISGHRSVSWYQQTPGQGLQFLFEYFSETQRNKGNFPGRFSGRQFSNSRSEMNVSTLELGDSALYLCASRVGKGYTFGSGTRLTVV.

This clone was observed a few times. This chain joins TRBV9 and TRBJ1-3; no definite D call. Germline V gene data show CDR1 as SGDLS and CDR2 as YYNGEE. The length of the CDR3 is 15 residues. Trimming left V 1 base short and J 2 bases short, with 10 bases between. CDR3: CASSVLETTGNTIYF. CDR3 nucleotides: TGTGCCAGCAGCGTACTTGAGACAACTGGAAACACCATATATTTT. Full variable domain (remainder filled in from reference TRBV9 and TRBJ1-3): DSGVTQTPKHLITATGQRVTLRCSPRSGDLSVYWYQQSLDQGLQFLIQYYNGEERAKGNILERFSAQQFPDLHSELNLSSLELGDSALYFCASSVLETTGNTIYFGEGSWLTVV.

The J gene is TRBJ2-2, the V gene TRBV28, with 7 bases identical to TRBD1. CDR1 and CDR2 (germline): MDHEN, SYDVKM. This CDR3 is 14 amino acids long. The V segment lost 2 bases and the J segment 7 bases; nucleotides outside the gene matches: 4. The CDR3 DNA follows: TGTGCCAGCAGTTTACAGGGGGATGGCGGGGAGCTGTTTTTT. Amino acids: CASSLQGDGGELFF.

V is TRBV6-5 and J is TRBJ1-1; D uncertain. With 6 bases removed from V and 4 bases from J, the gap between germline ends came to 6 bases. Looked up from germline, CDR1 is MNHEY and CDR2 is SVGAGI. This CDR3 has 11 amino acids. CDR3 bases: TGTGCCAGCAGGTCAAGCACTGAAGCTTTCTTT. Its translation is CASRSSTEAFF.

V is TRBV6-2 or TRBV6-3 and J is TRBJ1-2; 7 nucleotides align to TRBD1. Trimming took 0 bases from V and 4 from J; bases not matched to a gene: 5. The germline gives CDR1 MNHEY, CDR2 SVGEGT. This CDR3 contains 15 residues. The CDR3 loop reads CASSYSTGSTYGYTF. The CDR3 bases are TGTGCCAGCAGTTACTCGACAGGGAGCACCTATGGCTACACCTTC.

The rearrangement uses TRBV9 and TRBJ2-5; perhaps TRBD2 as D (5 bases). Germline V gene data show CDR1 as SGDLS and CDR2 as YYNGEE. The V end was cut by 0 bases, the J end by 3 bases, with 9 bases between. This CDR3 region has 14 residues. The CDR3 loop reads CASSVGGRKETQYF. Written as DNA, the CDR3 is TGTGCCAGCAGCGTAGGAGGGAGAAAAGAGACCCAGTACTTC.

This clone has just one count. The chain combines TRBV7-9 with TRBJ1-2, with D hard to call. This CDR3 contains 16 residues. CDR1 SEHNR and CDR2 FQNEAQ come from the germline V gene (reference sequence). The V and J ends lost 3 bases and 3 bases respectively, with 17 bases between them. Here the CDR3 reads CASSFGGSPTDYGYTF. For the CDR3, the DNA is TGTGCCAGCAGCTTTGGTGGGTCCCCCACCGACTATGGCTACACCTTC. Filled out from reference TRBV7-9 and TRBJ1-2, the complete variable domain reads DTGVSQNPRHKITKRGQNVTFRCDPISEHNRLYWYRQTLGQGPEFLTYFQNEAQLEKSRLLSDRFSAERPKGSFSTLEIQRTEQGDSAMYLCASSFGGSPTDYGYTFGSGTRLTVV.

The chain combines TRBV27 with TRBJ2-7; 14 bases are a match to TRBD2. This CDR3 spans 17 amino acids. Germline CDR1 MNHEY, CDR2 SMNVEV (reference sequence). Unmatched junction bases numbered 5, after V lost 2 bases and J lost 2 bases. This CDR3 is CASSLGGLAGDPYEQYF. The DNA of the CDR3 is TGTGCCAGCAGTTTAGGGGGACTAGCGGGAGACCCCTACGAGCAGTACTTC.

The rearrangement links TRBV9 to TRBJ2-1; 9 nucleotides align to TRBD2. This CDR3 is built from 17 residues. Germline CDR1 SGDLS, CDR2 YYNGEE. The V and J ends lost 1 base and 5 bases, in that order; junction bases with no gene match: 10. CDR3 DNA sequence: TGTGCCAGCAGCGTAAGGGGCGGGAGGGGCCCGAACAATGAGCAGTTCTTC. Residues: CASSVRGGRGPNNEQFF.

The chain employs TRBV6-2 or TRBV6-3 and TRBJ1-5; no definite D call. Germline loops: CDR1 MNHEY, CDR2 SVGEGT. Trimming left V 5 bases short and J 0 bases short, with 11 bases between. The CDR3 extends over 15 amino acids. The CDR3 sequence: CASSNEQNSNQPQHF. The CDR3 nucleotides are TGTGCCAGCAGTAACGAACAGAATAGCAATCAGCCCCAGCATTTT.

The chain couples TRBV20-1 to TRBJ1-4; D uncertain. V shed 6 bases and J shed 6 bases, with 8 bases lying between them. Germline V lookup: CDR1 DFQATT, CDR2 SNEGSKA (reference sequence). This CDR3 contains 11 residues. The CDR3 bases are TGCAGTGCCGGTGGAGATGAAAAACTGTTTTTT. It translates to CSAGGDEKLFF.

V usage is TRBV12-5 and J usage is TRBJ1-2, with 9 bases that match TRBD1. After removal of 7 bases from V and 7 bases from J, the junction contained 7 bases not matched to a gene. The germline CDR1 and CDR2 sequences are LGHNT and FRNRAP. This CDR3 has 13 residues. CDR3 region: CASARQGGVGYTF. The CDR3 nucleotides read TGTGCTAGTGCTCGACAGGGGGGAGTTGGCTACACCTTC.

This chain joins TRBV6-4 and TRBJ2-3, with a weak D call TRBD2 (6 bases). CDR1 and CDR2 (germline): MRHNA, SNTAGT. Deletions cut 5 bases from V and 4 bases from J, with 13 bases between. The CDR3 is 14 residues long. The CDR3 DNA follows: TGTGCCAGCAGTCCGGGACTCGAGGCAGATACGCAGTATTTT. It codes for CASSPGLEADTQYF.

The chain combines TRBV7-9 with TRBJ2-1; 8 positions agree with TRBD1. After removal of 3 bases from V and 0 bases from J, the junction contained 7 bases not matched to a gene. The CDR3 has 17 amino acids. Germline loops: CDR1 SEHNR, CDR2 FQNEAQ (reference sequence). The CDR3 coding sequence is TGTGCCAGCAGCTTCCGACAGGGGATTAGCTCCTACAATGAGCAGTTCTTC. It translates to CASSFRQGISSYNEQFF.